Here is one T cell receptor (beta chain) with its context. No antigen is known for it. Per-base quality was not reported, and no clone a single base away is much larger than it. This sample was included in a study of blood T cell repertoires in COVID-19 (dated by TCRdb to about 2020). Regarding the complete study: Samples from collaborators originated in the United States, Italy and Spain and spanned both the acute and convalescent phases of COVID-19. Samples came from the ongoing ImmuneRACE study (first 160 participants) plus 1,254 subjects from 6 global collaborators. The prospective study material was composed of cDNA or gDNA derived from T cells, B-cell-depleted T cells, or PBMCs. Subjects who had been exposed to COVID-19, were actively infected with it, or had recovered from it provided the deeply sampled blood TCRbeta repertoires that made up the dataset. The repertoires were released in a freely available public database intended as a resource for research on the immune response to SARS-CoV-2. HLA class I and class II types, where available, came from metadata supplied by the sample provider rather than from assay-based typing. A de-identified subject ID, COVID-19 status, age in years and sex were almost always included in the sample metadata.

Points the paper makes about the study in general: The quantity of clinical and demographic metadata differed by source and by participant and was supplied without curation.

The immunoSEQ Assay, a bias-controlled multiplex PCR, was used to amplify TCRbeta CDR3 regions from genomic DNA. Per the original workflow: The number of nucleated cells in each sample was estimated from the amplification of reference gene primers within the assay. To quantify the absolute abundance of each unique TCRbeta CDR3 rearrangement, sequence reads were collapsed and filtered. For each sample, productive Simpson clonality was calculated as the square root of Simpson's diversity index over productive rearrangements. The table comes from immuneACCESS by way of TCRdb, which keeps in-frame sequences with V and J called. Part of the clones is missing from these tables; in studies checked, under half for an unresolved V gene and the rest for unknown reasons. V and J calls plus clone size are reproduced from that table; the DNA served to infer D and trimming. This sample is represented by roughly 60,000 clones; about 91% of them were singletons. Together, the top ten hold under 5.5% of the sample.

Each collaborating institution followed its own protocols to collect whole blood in K2EDTA tubes. Collaborator samples were shipped for TCRbeta analysis as frozen whole blood, isolated PBMCs, or DNA extracted from either sample type. Its CDR3 holds 15 amino acids, cysteine through phenylalanine. CDR3 DNA only is kept here, 45 bases in frame from base 1. The germline ends are 12 bases apart after V is trimmed by 3 bases and J by 1 base. From a lookup of the germline V gene, CDR1 and CDR2 are KGHSH and LQKENI. The chain couples TRBV18 to TRBJ1-1; the D gene cannot be named for sure. The source is a man aged 50 to 60 with active COVID-19. Specimen: peripheral blood. The base sequence is TGTGCCAGCTCACCCACCCTCGCGGAGAACACTGAAGCTTTCTTT. This translates into CASSPTLAENTEAFF.